Shown below are 6 T cell receptor beta chains from a single sample sequenced in a study of blood T cell repertoires in COVID-19. Data came from immunoSEQ multiplex PCR; TCRdb stores just in-frame clones and leaves some out. The data show roughly 260,000 clones, with about 89% seen just once and under 2.5% held by the top ten. Sequencing was done on a sample of peripheral blood. Every receptor here comes from a woman aged 50 to 60 with acute or convalescent COVID-19.

V is TRBV29-1 and J is TRBJ1-5; D unclear. V gave up 3 bases and J gave up 1 base, with 7 bases separating them. CDR1 is SQVTM, CDR2 ANQGSEA, per germline. The CDR3 spans 13 residues. CDR3 in amino acids: CSVEIQSNQPQHF. The CDR3 DNA follows: TGCAGCGTTGAGATACAAAGCAATCAGCCCCAGCATTTT.

The V gene is TRBV24-1, the J gene TRBJ2-3; the match to TRBD2 covers 11 bases. The CDR3 is 16 amino acids. CDR1 is KGHDR, CDR2 SFDVKD, per germline. V shed 4 bases and J 3 bases; nucleotides not matched to a gene: 5. CDR3 region: CATSETSGGKTDTQYF. CDR3 bases: TGTGCCACCAGTGAAACTAGCGGGGGCAAAACAGATACGCAGTATTTT.

The rearrangement joins TRBV11-1 to TRBJ1-1, with 8 bases lining up with TRBD1. Trimming at V came to 4 bases and at J to 3 bases, leaving 4 bases not matched to a gene. CDR3 length equals 14 residues. Germline values: CDR1 SGHAT, CDR2 FQDESV (reference sequence). This chain's CDR3 is CASSSQGADTEAFF. CDR3 coding DNA: TGTGCCAGCAGCTCGCAGGGGGCCGACACTGAAGCTTTCTTT.

This clone has a single count. This chain links TRBV7-3 with TRBJ2-5; possible D gene TRBD2, 6 bases. The germline V and J ends were trimmed by 6 bases and 2 bases, with 10 bases remaining between them. The CDR3 has 13 residues. CDR1 is SGHTA and CDR2 is FQGTGA in the germline V gene. This chain's CDR3 is CASSGTLQETQYF. The DNA of the CDR3 is TGTGCCAGCAGTGGGACTCTACAAGAGACCCAGTACTTC.

Only one count was recorded for this clone. The chain employs TRBV7-9 and TRBJ2-7, with 9 bases fitting TRBD2. The junction had 7 bases not matched to a gene; V was cut back by 2 bases and J by 5 bases. Germline lookup yields CDR1 SEHNR and CDR2 FQNEAQ (reference sequence). The CDR3 consists of 15 residues. Here the CDR3 reads CASSLPIAGVHEQYF. The CDR3 nucleotides read TGTGCCAGCAGCTTACCCATAGCGGGAGTGCACGAGCAGTACTTC.

CDR3 in DNA: TGTGCCAGCAGCTTAGCTTCCAGGGTAGACGGCTACACCTTC. Residues: CASSLASRVDGYTF. The chain combines TRBV11-3 with TRBJ1-2, with D perhaps matching TRBD1 (5 bases). Germline V gives CDR1 SGHNT, CDR2 YENEEA. This CDR3 spans 14 amino acids. Trimming left V 1 base short and J 8 bases short, with 14 bases between. The full variable domain, with the rest looked up from reference TRBV11-3 and TRBJ1-2, is EAGVVQSPRYKIIEKKQPVAFWCNPISGHNTLYWYLQNLGQGPELLIRYENEEAVDDSQLPKDRFSAERLKGVDSTLKIQPAELGDSAVYLCASSLASRVDGYTFGSGTRLTVV.